The entry that follows covers one T cell receptor beta chain sequence. No antigen is known for it. This entry belongs to a study of T-cell reconstitution after alpha-beta-depleted transplantation in children. Study observations and caveats: It was surviving recipient T cells and thymic progenitors that gave some patients high TCRbeta diversity at day 60. T-cell numbers and diversity one year post-transplant derived largely from freshly generated T cells. Expanded clones from the graft, numbering several hundred, reportedly supplied alpha-beta T cells about two months after transplant.

Germline V gene lookup returns CDR1 SQVTM and CDR2 ANQGSEA. Trimming shortened V by 6 bases and J by 4 bases, and 17 bases separated the two germline ends. This CDR3 has 14 amino acids. Preparation of the TCRbeta library was carried out with unique molecular identifiers. From the PCR reads, TCRdb called clonotypes with MiXCR, one entry per CDR3 protein. This repertoire shows fewer than 1 million distinct CDR3 sequences, about 16% found once; its top ten account for 5%. This sequence joins TRBV29-1 and TRBJ2-3; D not resolved. The source was PBMCs, mostly from graft donor cells, collected 360 days after TCRalphabeta/CD19-depleted stem cell transplant. The sequence came from a male patient aged 10-17 years who had a stem cell transplant for acute lymphoblastic leukemia, so the T cells may come from the graft donor. Written as DNA, the CDR3 is TGCAGCGTCGCCCCGGACGTATGGGCAGATACGCAGTATTTT. This gives the protein CSVAPDVWADTQYF.